This T cell receptor (beta chain) was recovered during a study of cytomegalovirus exposure and HLA in healthy donors. Study results and caveats: A later analysis linked a missense variant in DCLRE1C to the trimming of TCR beta V and J genes.

This PCR relied on a set of 60 Vbeta primers and 13 Jbeta primers. The method was immunoSEQ multiplex PCR; TCRdb's version includes in-frame clones alone and lacks a portion of them. The sample holds about 180,000 clones, around 80% seen once. Turning to this clone: Its antigen is not identified.

Germline-derived CDR1 and CDR2 are SGHRS and YFSETQ. V lost 0 bases and J lost 3, with 4 bases in between. This CDR3 has 13 residues. Sequenced input: PBMCs. The chain uses TRBV5-1 and TRBJ1-5; D gene unclear. This receptor was obtained from a woman between 25 and 40 years old in good health and CMV-seronegative. The CDR3 DNA reads as TGCGCCAGCAGCTTGGGGCTCAATCAGCCCCAGCATTTT. Translated: CASSLGLNQPQHF.